One TCR beta chain is described in this entry. This clone was detected a few times. Its antigen is still unknown. No clone much larger than this one lies a single base away; base qualities are absent. This record belongs to a study of persistence of HIV-infected CD4 T cells (dated by TCRdb to 2019 to 2021). A note on the overall study: The median time the participants had spent on suppressive ART was roughly eight years. Anti-CD3/anti-CD28 stimulation activated a higher proportion of cells, with a lower memory fraction, than antigen stimulation. Proviral sequencing was used to assess clonality among infected cells, whereas TCRbeta sequencing gauged the clonality of all cells within each sorted population. Peripheral blood samples of up to about 180 mL were taken at multiple time points, with the exception of a couple of participants who underwent leukapheresis at a single time point. The study isolated CMV- and HIV-1 Gag-responding CD4+ T cells from ART-treated individuals to examine antigen-driven clonal expansion of HIV-1-infected cells. The TCR cluster analysis across participants included roughly eight participants for CMV and six or seven participants for Gag. Beyond this particular receptor, the publication reports: Few individuals were included in the study, and only a limited range of antigens was tested. Antigen-responding cells were enriched for degenerate expanded CDR3beta sequences, which suggests convergent selection of CD4+ responses to CMV and Gag. TCRbeta richness in CMV- and Gag-responding cells was significantly lower than in anti-CD3/anti-CD28-responding cells; CMV-responding cells had higher oligoclonality than CD3/CD28-stimulated and Gag-responding cells. Because the TCR analyses were done in bulk, restricting them to just the rare CMV-responding cells that actually carried HIV-1 proviruses was not possible. A correlation was observed between TCR oligoclonality and proviral oligoclonality within the same sorted populations.

TCRbeta repertoires were sequenced from genomic DNA with the immunoSEQ hsTCRB assay version 4 in survey mode. Genomic DNA was diluted to roughly 10 ng/uL, and up to about 1 ug per sample was used for TCRbeta sequencing. On the authors' methods: TCRbeta data analysis was done in ImmunoSeq Analyzer 3.0, and diversity was calculated on productive nucleotide rearrangements. Using the Immunarch R package, lower-bound TCR diversity was estimated with the improved Chao index and clonality was estimated with the Gini coefficient. Different nucleotide rearrangements encoding the same CDR3beta amino acid sequence were counted as distinct clonotypes. TCRbeta sequences significantly enriched in antigen-responding cells relative to anti-CD3/anti-CD28-activated cells were identified by differential abundance analysis. GLIPH2 grouped TCRs by predicted peptide-MHC specificity, both within each participant and across combined participant data sets. Sourced from immuneACCESS, this table was stored by TCRdb with only in-frame sequences that have V and J called. A share of the clones is absent; for the studies checked, an unresolved V gene accounts for under half, and the remainder has no known explanation. The V and J calls and the clone size are those of that table, but D and trimming were determined from the DNA. The sample profile shows more than 35,000 clones; over 80% of them were found once. The ten largest account for about 1.3% of the sample.

The trim is 11 bases for V and 5 bases for J, with a gap of 19 bases between the germline ends. Spanning cysteine to phenylalanine, the CDR3 consists of 14 amino acids. The entry retains the CDR3 DNA only, 42 bases that are in frame from base 1. The germline V gene provides CDR1 SNHLY and CDR2 FYNNEI. The treatment or condition label, read with the paper, signifies: suppressive antiretroviral therapy. Cells were stimulated with anti-CD3/anti-CD28 magnetic beads as a nonspecific positive control representing the CD4+ T cell repertoire. Responding CD4+ T cells were sorted on the basis of upregulation of both CD40 ligand and CD69. Participants were HIV-1-infected adults who started suppressive ART during chronic infection. Participants had undetectable plasma HIV-1 RNA below 50 copies/mL for at least 4 years. To be included, participants needed a CD4+ T cell count above 400 cells/uL and a positive CMV serology. Before stimulation, PBMCs were isolated using density centrifugation and then depleted of CD8+ T cells. For less than 20 hours, the CD8-depleted PBMCs were stimulated with anti-CD28/CD49d costimulation, a CD40-blocking antibody, and enfuvirtide to prevent new infections. Cells were sorted on a Beckman Coulter MoFlo Legacy or XDP sorter, with propidium iodide excluding dead cells. The QIAamp DNA Mini Kit was used for genomic DNA extraction from samples above one million cells, and the Quick-DNA Microprep Kit was used otherwise.

The V and J segments used are TRBV2 and TRBJ1-5; the D region possibly corresponds to TRBD1 (5 bases align). The source was CD4+ T cells sorted from PBMCs after approximately 19-hour stimulation, collected from a patient who received antiretroviral therapy. The cell subset or site label here, explained by the study, means: CD40L+CD69+ CD4 T cells responding to anti-CD3/anti-CD28 beads, representing the overall repertoire. This clonotype was sampled from an adult man with HIV who was CMV-seropositive. The bases are TGTGCCGGCCCCCGGGACTCCTTCTATCAGCCCCAGCATTTT. Its product reads: CAGPRDSFYQPQHF.